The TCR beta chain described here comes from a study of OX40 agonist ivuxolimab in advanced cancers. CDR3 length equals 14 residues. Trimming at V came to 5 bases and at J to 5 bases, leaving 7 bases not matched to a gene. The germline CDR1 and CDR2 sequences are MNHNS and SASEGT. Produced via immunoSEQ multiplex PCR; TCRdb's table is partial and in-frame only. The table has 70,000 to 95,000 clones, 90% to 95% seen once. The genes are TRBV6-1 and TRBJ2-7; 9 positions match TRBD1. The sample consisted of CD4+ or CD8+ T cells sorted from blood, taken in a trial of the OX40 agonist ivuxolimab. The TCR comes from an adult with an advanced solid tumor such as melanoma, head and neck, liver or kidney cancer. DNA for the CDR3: TGTGCCAGCAGTTCTTCCTGGGACAGGGACGAGCAGTACTTC. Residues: CASSSSWDRDEQYF.